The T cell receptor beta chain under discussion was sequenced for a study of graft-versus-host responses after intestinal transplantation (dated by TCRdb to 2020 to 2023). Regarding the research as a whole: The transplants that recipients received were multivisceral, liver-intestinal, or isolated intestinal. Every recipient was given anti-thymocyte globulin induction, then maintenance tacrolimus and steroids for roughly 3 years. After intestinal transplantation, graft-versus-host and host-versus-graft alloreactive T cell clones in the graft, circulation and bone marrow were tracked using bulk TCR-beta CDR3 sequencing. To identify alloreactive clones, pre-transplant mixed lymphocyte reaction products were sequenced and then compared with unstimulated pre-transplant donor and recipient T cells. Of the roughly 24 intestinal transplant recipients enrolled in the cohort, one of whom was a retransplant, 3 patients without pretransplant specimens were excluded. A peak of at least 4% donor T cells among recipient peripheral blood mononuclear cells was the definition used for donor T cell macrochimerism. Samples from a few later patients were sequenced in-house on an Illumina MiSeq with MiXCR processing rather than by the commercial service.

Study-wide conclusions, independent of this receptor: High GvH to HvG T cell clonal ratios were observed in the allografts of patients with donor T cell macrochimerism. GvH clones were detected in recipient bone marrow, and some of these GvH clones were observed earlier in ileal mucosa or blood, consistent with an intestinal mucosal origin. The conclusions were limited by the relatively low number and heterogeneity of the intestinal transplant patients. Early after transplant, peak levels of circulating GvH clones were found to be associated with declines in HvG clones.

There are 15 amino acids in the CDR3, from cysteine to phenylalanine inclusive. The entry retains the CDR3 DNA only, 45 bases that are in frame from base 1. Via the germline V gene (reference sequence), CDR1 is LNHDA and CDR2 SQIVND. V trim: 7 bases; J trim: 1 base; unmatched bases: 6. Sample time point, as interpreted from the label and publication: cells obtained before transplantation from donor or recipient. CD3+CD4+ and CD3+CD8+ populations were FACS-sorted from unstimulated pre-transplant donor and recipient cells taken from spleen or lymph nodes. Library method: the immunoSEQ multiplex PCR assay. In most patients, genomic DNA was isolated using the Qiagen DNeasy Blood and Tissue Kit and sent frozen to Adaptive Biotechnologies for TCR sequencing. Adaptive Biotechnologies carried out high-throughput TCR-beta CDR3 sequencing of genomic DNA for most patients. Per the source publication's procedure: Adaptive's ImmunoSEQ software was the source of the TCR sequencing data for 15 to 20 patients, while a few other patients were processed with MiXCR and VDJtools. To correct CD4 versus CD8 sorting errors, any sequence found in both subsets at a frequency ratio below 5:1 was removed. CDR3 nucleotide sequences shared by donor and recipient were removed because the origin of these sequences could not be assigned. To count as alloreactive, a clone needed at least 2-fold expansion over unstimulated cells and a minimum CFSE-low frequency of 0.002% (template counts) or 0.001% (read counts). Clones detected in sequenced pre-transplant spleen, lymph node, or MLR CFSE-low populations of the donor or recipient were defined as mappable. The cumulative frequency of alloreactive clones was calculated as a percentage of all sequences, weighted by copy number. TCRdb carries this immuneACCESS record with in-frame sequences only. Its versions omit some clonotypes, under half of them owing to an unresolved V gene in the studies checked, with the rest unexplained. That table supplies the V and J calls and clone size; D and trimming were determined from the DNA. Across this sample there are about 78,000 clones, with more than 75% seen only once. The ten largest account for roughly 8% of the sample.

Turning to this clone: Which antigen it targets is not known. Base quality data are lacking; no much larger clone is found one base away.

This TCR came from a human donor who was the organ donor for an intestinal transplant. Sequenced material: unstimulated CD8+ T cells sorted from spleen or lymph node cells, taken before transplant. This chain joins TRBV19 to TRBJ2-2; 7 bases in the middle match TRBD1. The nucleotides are TGTGCCAGTATACCCTCAGGGGGGAACACCGGGGAGCTGTTTTTT. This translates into CASIPSGGNTGELFF.